Listed below are T cell receptor beta chains from one sample, sequenced in a study of T cells in localized non-small cell lung cancer. The data were produced by immunoSEQ multiplex PCR, yet TCRdb's version contains in-frame clones alone and is incomplete. The sample lists tens of thousands of clones, around 93% occurring once. The sequencing here drew on peripheral blood mononuclear cells, taken before any cancer treatment. Every receptor here comes from a female donor aged 60 or older with stage II lung adenocarcinoma. The conserved cysteine and the conserved F or W are not part of the CDR3 here.

CDR3	V
ASARGREYNSPLH	TRBV2
ASNRQVGDEQF	TRBV6-1
ASFSRTGDPLTDTQY	TRBV2
ASRRQGRDYGYT	TRBV6-5
ASSPDPGSATGELF	TRBV5-1
ASSHNSGVYEQY	TRBV7-9
ASSLWGVNTEAF	TRBV5-8
ASSLVGQGARNEQF	TRBV7-9
ASTASGRNTGELF	TRBV6-6
SGLLWTAESDYGYT	TRBV29-1
ASSMSSGSNSYNEQF	TRBV19
ASSLRWGQETQY	TRBV7-2
ASSETPGTSGGYEQY	TRBV9
ASSSQGDGYNEQF	TRBV7-3
ASSLKGSLGDTQY	TRBV7-3
ASSNKGPRVWEQY	TRBV21-1
ASSYLGNEKLF	TRBV6-5
ASSPLGRDSYNEQF	TRBV9
ASSLVSGSSYNEQF	TRBV5-1
ASSVGGAGGLAEQY	TRBV9
ASSFDRENIQY	TRBV5-1
ASSLRANREIRYNEQF	TRBV5-1